These 18 T cell receptor beta chains came from one sample sequenced in a study of T cell responses to AZD1222 COVID-19 vaccine. Libraries were prepared by immunoSEQ multiplex PCR; TCRdb keeps only in-frame clonotypes and omits some of them. The sample holds tens of thousands of clones; about nine tenths are singletons and the top ten take 10%. Material: peripheral blood, obtained on day 0 of AZD1222 vaccination. The receptors derive from an adult in good health.

V usage is TRBV7-2 and J usage is TRBJ1-5; D not certain. V gave up 1 base and J gave up 3 bases, with 10 bases separating them. CDR3 length equals 15 residues. CDR1 and CDR2 (germline): SGHTA, FQGNSA. The CDR3 nucleotides read TGTGCCAGCAGCTTAGGTGTAGGAAACAATCAGCCCCAGCATTTT. Its translation is CASSLGVGNNQPQHF.

The chain combines TRBV29-1 with TRBJ1-3; 7 bases are a match to TRBD1. This CDR3 is built from 13 residues. With 7 bases clipped from V and 0 bases from J, the junction kept 3 bases outside the gene matches. The germline V gene has CDR1 SQVTM and CDR2 ANQGSEA. The CDR3 DNA follows: TGCAGCGCCACAGGGGACTCTGGAAACACCATATATTTT. It encodes CSATGDSGNTIYF.

The chain employs TRBV10-1 and TRBJ1-1, with D tentatively TRBD1 (5 bases). Germline lookup yields CDR1 WNHNN and CDR2 SYGVQD (reference sequence). V lost 6 bases and J lost 5, with 13 bases in between. The CDR3 is 13 residues long. CDR3: CASRRAGGTEAFF. CDR3 bases: TGCGCCAGCAGGAGGGCTGGGGGTACTGAAGCTTTCTTT.

J is TRBJ1-4 and V is TRBV18; possible D gene TRBD1, 6 bases. CDR1 and CDR2 from the germline V gene are KGHSH and LQKENI. The V end was cut by 6 bases, the J end by 4 bases, with 12 bases between. The CDR3 is 14 amino acids. CDR3 protein: CASSRQANNEKLFF. The CDR3 DNA sequence: TGTGCCAGCTCCCGACAGGCGAATAATGAAAAACTGTTTTTT.

This rearrangement joins TRBV5-1 to TRBJ1-3; no reliable D call. This CDR3 comprises 19 residues. The V gene lost 1 base and the J gene lost 0 bases, with 20 bases spanning the gap. The germline CDR1 and CDR2 sequences are SGHRS and YFSETQ. CDR3 loop: CASSLNLDSVESSGNTIYF. Written as DNA, the CDR3 is TGCGCCAGCAGCTTGAATCTCGATTCGGTGGAAAGCTCTGGAAACACCATATATTTT. The whole variable domain, remainder taken from reference TRBV5-1 and TRBJ1-3, is KAGVTQTPRYLIKTRGQQVTLSCSPISGHRSVSWYQQTPGQGLQFLFEYFSETQRNKGNFPGRFSGRQFSNSRSEMNVSTLELGDSALYLCASSLNLDSVESSGNTIYFGEGSWLTVV.

This clone was picked up a small number of times. This specimen includes other DNA sequences encoding the same CDR3. The chain employs TRBV5-1 and TRBJ1-5; no clear D. Deletions cut 0 bases from V and 2 bases from J, with 6 bases between. This CDR3 region has 14 residues. From germline, CDR1 is SGHRS and CDR2 YFSETQ. This CDR3 is CASSLGGGNQPQHF. In nucleotides, the CDR3 is TGCGCCAGCAGCTTGGGGGGTGGCAATCAGCCCCAGCATTTT.

This clone was seen only a few times. The chain carries TRBV29-1 and TRBJ2-5; 9 positions match TRBD1. Trimming took 6 bases from V and 4 from J; bases not matched to a gene: 9. The germline V gene has CDR1 SQVTM and CDR2 ANQGSEA. CDR3 length equals 14 residues. The CDR3 nucleotides are TGCAGCGTCGGGACAGGGACTCTGCGAGAGACCCAGTACTTC. Protein sequence: CSVGTGTLRETQYF.

The chain employs TRBV2 and TRBJ2-7; 8 bases match TRBD1. The V gene end was trimmed by 6 bases and the J gene end by 6 bases; junction bases not matched to a gene: 10. CDR1 SNHLY and CDR2 FYNNEI come from the germline V gene. There are 14 residues in the CDR3. The CDR3 sequence: CASSGQGKGFEQYF. The CDR3 DNA follows: TGTGCCAGCAGCGGACAGGGTAAAGGATTCGAGCAGTACTTC.

The CDR3 is CASSPDSLGETQYF. The CDR3 nucleotides read TGTGCCAGCAGCCCCGACAGTCTGGGGGAGACCCAGTACTTC. The chain uses TRBV11-3 and TRBJ2-5; tentatively, D is TRBD1 (5 bases). V lost 5 bases and J lost 5, with 15 bases in between. CDR3 length: 14 amino acids. The V gene's germline CDR1 is SGHNT and CDR2 YENEEA.

The CDR3 region is CASGEFYGYTF. The CDR3, as DNA: TGTGCCAGCGGGGAATTCTATGGCTACACCTTC. The V call is TRBV28, the J call TRBJ1-2; D is uncertain. This CDR3 region has 11 residues. Germline lookup yields CDR1 MDHEN and CDR2 SYDVKM. Between the trimmed V and J ends, which lost 8 bases and 4 bases, there was a span of 8 bases.

This sequence joins TRBV28 and TRBJ2-3; the match to TRBD1 covers 7 bases. V shed 10 bases and J 0 bases; nucleotides not matched to a gene: 4. Germline V gene lookup returns CDR1 MDHEN and CDR2 SYDVKM. The CDR3 sequence is 13 residues long. CDR3 in DNA: TGTGCCACGGGACAGCCTAGCACAGATACGCAGTATTTT. Translation: CATGQPSTDTQYF.

This sequence joins TRBV6-6 and TRBJ2-7, with D tentatively TRBD1 (5 bases). The germline V gene encodes CDR1 MNHNY and CDR2 SVGAGI (reference sequence). V was trimmed by 7 bases and J by 2 bases, leaving 12 bases between them. This CDR3 region has 13 residues. The DNA of the CDR3 is TGTGCCAGCAAGGGCAGGGCTACCTACGAGCAGTACTTC. This sequence encodes CASKGRATYEQYF.

The J gene is TRBJ2-1, the V gene TRBV3-1 (or the pseudogene TRBV3-2); D gene ambiguous. V was shortened by 1 base and J by 8 bases, with 3 bases between the two germline ends. CDR1 and CDR2 (germline): LGHDT, YNNKEL (reference sequence). The CDR3 spans 11 residues. In DNA form, the CDR3 reads TGTGCCAGCAGCCAAGGGTATGAGCAGTTCTTC. Protein sequence: CASSQGYEQFF.

V is TRBV12-3 or TRBV12-4 and J is TRBJ1-1; tentatively, D is TRBD1 (6 bases). V gave up 5 bases and J gave up 11 bases, with 12 bases separating them. CDR3 size: 11 residues. The CDR3 spells CASSQGGGAFF. The CDR3 DNA is TGTGCCAGCAGTCAAGGGGGTGGTGCTTTCTTT.

This sequence joins TRBV11-2 and TRBJ1-2, with D perhaps matching TRBD1 (5 bases). The length of the CDR3 is 15 residues. V lost 5 bases, J lost 8 bases, and 21 bases lay in between. CDR1 is SGHAT and CDR2 is FQNNGV in the germline V gene. CDR3 residues: CASSKGVLVRDGYTF. The CDR3, as DNA: TGTGCCAGCAGCAAAGGGGTCCTGGTCAGGGACGGCTACACCTTC.

This sequence joins TRBV30 and TRBJ1-2; a possible D gene is TRBD1 (6 bases). The CDR3 covers 14 residues. V shed 3 bases and J shed 4 bases, with 15 bases lying between them. Looked up from germline, CDR1 is GTSNPN and CDR2 is SVGIG (reference sequence). The CDR3 region is CAWSHGGRVYGYTF. CDR3 DNA: TGTGCCTGGAGCCATGGGGGCAGAGTCTATGGCTACACCTTC.

This clone was picked up a small number of times. The rearrangement joins TRBV24-1 to TRBJ1-2, with TRBD1 matching 10 bases. Germline lookup yields CDR1 KGHDR and CDR2 SFDVKD. The CDR3 is made up of 15 amino acids. V was clipped by 7 bases and J by 4 bases; unmatched bases: 8. The CDR3 here is CATSSGTGAFYGYTF. The CDR3 DNA follows: TGTGCCACCAGCTCCGGGACAGGGGCCTTCTATGGCTACACCTTC.

CDR3 coding DNA: TGCAGCGTTTGCGGGACAGGGTCCTACGAGCAGTACTTC. Encoded protein: CSVCGTGSYEQYF. The chain carries TRBV29-1 and TRBJ2-7, with 9 bases aligning to TRBD1. J lost 1 base, V lost 5 bases, and 3 bases had no gene match. The CDR3 runs to 13 residues. Germline-derived CDR1 and CDR2 are SQVTM and ANQGSEA.